This T cell receptor beta chain was sequenced during a study of T-cell memory formation after mild COVID-19. Whole-study results and caveats: Clones contracting across day 15 to 85 had a balanced CD4/CD8 profile; later expanding clones leaned CD4+.

CDR1 SGHTA and CDR2 FQGTGA come from the germline V gene. CDR3 length equals 13 residues. The V gene lost 5 bases and the J gene lost 4 bases, with 11 bases spanning the gap. As to this clonotype: The antigen remains undetermined.

Constant-segment primers served in 5'RACE that generated TCR alpha and TCR beta cDNA libraries bearing sample barcodes and UMIs. From the 5' RACE reads, TCRdb called clonotypes with MiXCR, one entry per CDR3 protein. This table has more than 250,000 distinct CDR3 sequences, approximately 15% appearing once. This TCR came from a man aged 18 to 30 who had mild COVID-19 (a few samples of this study predate the infection). Cell type and time point are not known. The chain combines TRBV7-3 with TRBJ2-5; TRBD1 might be the D (6 bases). Sequencing input: PBMCs or a T cell subset sorted from them (not recorded which). In DNA form, the CDR3 reads TGTGCCAGCAGCCCTCTAGGGGGAGAGACCCAGTACTTC. Translating it yields CASSPLGGETQYF.